This T cell receptor (delta chain) emerged from a study of γδ T cells in repeated Plasmodium falciparum infection. Overall study: Sampling occurred at baseline, pre-infection for selected infections, and 21 days post-infection.

TCRdb re-called the multiplex PCR reads using CATT. This sample yields some 100,000 delta-chain clones, of which about 1.5% are seen a single time; around 8.1% belongs to the top ten. This CDR3 has 16 residues. V gave up 2 bases and J gave up 1 base, with 14 bases separating them. The germline CDR1 and CDR2 sequences are TSWWSYY and QGS. Of note for this clone: TCRdb assigns this DNA the protein of a much larger clone, which departs from its translation at residue 9; this likely reflects a read error, and the protein shown comes from translating the DNA.

Gammadelta T cells were flow-sorted from PBMC into Vgamma9/Vdelta2+ and Vdelta2-negative populations for bulk analysis. The V gene is TRDV1, the J gene TRDJ1; D is uncertain. TCRdb leaves out the J gene; it was filled in here by matching the DNA to germline. This sequence originates from a pool of human donors (malaria-infected and uninfected, not separated). Sequenced material: gamma-delta T cells from blood. The CDR3 sequence is CALGEIRTHITDKLIF. The CDR3, as DNA: TGTGCTCTTGGGGAAATCAGAACGCACATCACCGATAAACTCATCTTT.